The clone carrying this T cell receptor beta chain showed up many times. Its antigen remains unknown. V dropped 5 bases and J dropped 4 bases, with 14 bases sitting between them. In germline, CDR1 is SGHNT, CDR2 YENEEA. The CDR3 contains 15 residues. The sample belongs to a study of human T cells and chemical hapten exposure. Study-wide context: On the upper back, patch tests were applied with 0.01% DPC and read at 6 days. Patients, a majority of them female, were diagnosed with alopecia areata, totalis or universalis. Mainly, slight library volume differences in the pool made TCR yields vary.

Broader study findings: Expanded TCRs were compared with controls, and the expanded TCRs formed significantly more large CDR3 similarity clusters.

TCRdb used MiXCR to reprocess the RACE reads, holding one entry per CDR3 protein. The profile shows more than 150,000 distinct CDR3 sequences, about 14% of them singletons. The time point was: patch test 1, 2 weeks after DPC sensitization. Noted treatment: therapeutic diphenylcyclopropenone sensitization with weekly scalp DPC. The chain has TRBV11-3 and TRBJ2-2; D gene ambiguous. This TCR derives from a woman aged 30 to 39 with alopecia areata. Some clones in this sample may be carry-over from other donors' samples. The material was whole blood, obtained in connection with sensitization to the hapten diphenylcyclopropenone (DPC). CDR3 nucleotide sequence: TGTGCCAGCAGCCGGTCCGTCGGCAGCACCGGGGAGCTGTTTTTT. This codes for CASSRSVGSTGELFF.